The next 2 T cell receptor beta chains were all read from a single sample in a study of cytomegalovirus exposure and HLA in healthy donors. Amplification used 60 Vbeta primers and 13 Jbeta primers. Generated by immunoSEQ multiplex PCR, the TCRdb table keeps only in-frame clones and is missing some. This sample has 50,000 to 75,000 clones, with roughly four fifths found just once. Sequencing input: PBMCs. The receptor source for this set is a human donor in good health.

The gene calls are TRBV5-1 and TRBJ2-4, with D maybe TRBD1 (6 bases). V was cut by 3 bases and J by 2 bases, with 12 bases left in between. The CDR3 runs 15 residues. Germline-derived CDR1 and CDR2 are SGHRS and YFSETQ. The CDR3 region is CASSSGTRTKNIQYF. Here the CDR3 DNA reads TGCGCCAGCAGCTCGGGGACACGAACCAAAAACATTCAGTACTTC.

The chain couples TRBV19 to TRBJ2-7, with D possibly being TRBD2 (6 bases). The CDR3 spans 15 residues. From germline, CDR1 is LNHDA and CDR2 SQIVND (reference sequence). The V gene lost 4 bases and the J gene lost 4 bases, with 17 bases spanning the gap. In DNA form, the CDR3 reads TGTGCCAGTAGTAACTCGGGGGATCGTTTTTACGAGCAGTACTTC. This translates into CASSNSGDRFYEQYF.